A selection of T cell receptor beta chains follows, all from one sample in a study of blood T cell repertoires in COVID-19. TCRdb's table, derived via immunoSEQ multiplex PCR, lists solely in-frame clones and lacks some. This table has under 500,000 clones, 70% to 90% appearing once. Material for sequencing was PBMCs or T cells enriched from blood (not recorded which). The origin of the receptors is a woman aged 18-29 years with acute COVID-19. The CDR3 runs from the conserved cysteine through the conserved F or W. D genes are given only for firm matches. Clone size is not always given. Where it is, it says once, few, many or a class for expanded clones.

>TRBD1|TRBJ1-2|NA|TRBV29-1
TGCAGCGTTGAATTACAGGGGGCGTTTATTAGCTATGGCTACACCTTC
CSVELQGAFISYGYTF
>NA|TRBJ1-2|NA|TRBV7-9
TGTGCCAGCAGCCCGGTAGCTAACTATGGCTACACCTTC
CASSPVANYGYTF
>TRBD1|TRBJ2-1|NA|TRBV7-8
TGTGCCAGCAGCTCCCCGGACAGGGACAATGAGCAGTTCTTC
CASSSPDRDNEQFF
>NA|TRBJ1-2|NA|TRBV19
TGTGCCAGTACCACGTCCCTGCAGGGTGATGGCTACACCTTC
CASTTSLQGDGYTF
>TRBD1|TRBJ1-1|NA|TRBV18
TGTGCCAGCTGGTCGGACAGGGAGTGGACTGAAGCTTTCTTT
CASWSDREWTEAFF
>TRBD1|TRBJ2-7|NA|TRBV5-4
TGTGCCAGCAGCTTGGGCACAGGGGGAAGATACGAGCAGTACTTC
CASSLGTGGRYEQYF
>NA|TRBJ1-5|NA|TRBV4-2
TGTGCCAGCAGCCAAGAAGTGGTATCAGGTGGGTATCAGCCCCAGCATTTT
CASSQEVVSGGYQPQHF
>NA|TRBJ1-4|once|TRBV7-9
TGTGCCAGCAGCTTAAGGAGCCTTAATGAAAAACTGTTTTTT
CASSLRSLNEKLFF
>NA|TRBJ1-2|NA|TRBV30
TGTGCCTACCAATTTAAAGGGAGCTATGGCTACACCTTC
CAYQFKGSYGYTF
>NA|TRBJ2-1|NA|TRBV5-1
TGCGCCAGCAGCTTGGCCAACCTAGCTGGTGTTAACGTTGAGCAGTTCTTC
CASSLANLAGVNVEQFF
>NA|TRBJ1-1|NA|TRBV7-9
TGTGCCAGCAGCTTAGGCAGAAACACTGAAGCTTTCTTT
CASSLGRNTEAFF
>NA|TRBJ1-3|NA|TRBV4-1
TGCGCCAGCAGCCAATCCCCAGGGCCCACTGGAAACACCATATATTTT
CASSQSPGPTGNTIYF
>NA|TRBJ2-1|NA|TRBV7-2
TGTGCCAGCAGCTTATGGATGGGCGGGAACAATGAGCAGTTCTTC
CASSLWMGGNNEQFF
>TRBD1|TRBJ1-1|NA|TRBV4-1
TGCGCCAGTTCCCGGCCGGGACAGGGCCGAGGTGAAGCTTTCTTT
CASSRPGQGRGEAFF
>TRBD1|TRBJ1-4|once|TRBV10-1
TGCGCCAGGAACTCAGGGGGCAGGGAAAAACTGTTTTTT
CARNSGGREKLFF
>TRBD1|TRBJ2-7|once|TRBV3-1/TRBV3-2
TGTGCCAGCAGCCAAGGGGGGACAGGGGCCTACGAGCAGTACTTC
CASSQGGTGAYEQYF
>TRBD1|TRBJ1-5|NA|TRBV6-1
TGTGCCAGCAGTGAACGGGACAGCCCAAATCAGCCCCAGCATTTT
CASSERDSPNQPQHF
>NA|TRBJ1-6|NA|TRBV11-2
TGTGCCAGCAGCTTAGTGGCGCAGGGTCGGTCGGCCCTCCACTTT
CASSLVAQGRSALHF
>TRBD2|TRBJ2-7|once|TRBV27
TGTGCCAGCAGTTTATGGGGGGGGGTGTGGGACGAGCAGTACTTC
CASSLWGGVWDEQYF
>NA|TRBJ2-5|once|TRBV7-6
TGTGCCAGCAGCTGGAACCAGGGAAGAGAGACCCAGTACTTC
CASSWNQGRETQYF
>TRBD1|TRBJ1-1|NA|TRBV24-1
TGTGCCACCAGTGATTTGCGGACAGGGGGCCAGAACACTGAAGCTTTCTTT
CATSDLRTGGQNTEAFF
>NA|TRBJ1-5|once|TRBV13
TGTGCCAGCAGCTCGGACAGAGATCAGCCCCAGCATTTT
CASSSDRDQPQHF
>TRBD2|TRBJ2-1|NA|TRBV10-3
TGTGCCACCGCGGGGGACAATGAGCAGTTCTTC
CATAGDNEQFF
>TRBD1|TRBJ2-5|NA|TRBV6-5
TGTGCCAGCAGTCCTCCCGGACAGGGAATCCAGTACTTC
CASSPPGQGIQYF
>TRBD1|TRBJ2-7|NA|TRBV7-9
TGTGCCAGCAGCTTAGCGCGGGGGACAGGGTCCTACGAGCAGTACTTC
CASSLARGTGSYEQYF
>NA|TRBJ1-5|few|TRBV7-2
TGTGCCAGCAGCTTACATAGCAATCAGCCCCAGCATTTT
CASSLHSNQPQHF